A selection of T cell receptor beta chains follows, all from one sample in a study of monozygotic twins with cystic fibrosis. Assay: immunoSEQ multiplex PCR; the TCRdb copy retains only in-frame clones and omits some. The table has some 33,000 clones, over 80% seen once; the top ten hold under 0.25%. Sequenced: blood. The receptors come from a boy between 2 and 10 years old with cystic fibrosis. CDR3s include the opening cysteine and the closing phenylalanine or tryptophan. The order of the fields is D gene, clone size, J gene, V gene, CDR3 protein, CDR3 DNA. A D gene is named only where the DNA matches it firmly. Some rows have no size entry. The others give once, few or many, or a class for an expanded clone.

>-|once|TRBJ1-1|TRBV15
CATSRARGPDTEAFF
TGTGCCACCAGCAGAGCTCGGGGCCCCGACACTGAAGCTTTCTTT
>-|-|TRBJ2-2|TRBV7-2
CASRPEGNTGELFF
TGTGCCAGCAGACCCGAGGGGAACACCGGGGAGCTGTTTTTT
>-|-|TRBJ2-7|TRBV29-1
CSVEDRVSYEQYF
TGCAGCGTTGAAGACAGGGTGTCCTACGAGCAGTACTTC
>TRBD1|-|TRBJ2-5|TRBV7-9
CASSLTGGQETQYF
TGTGCCAGCAGCTTGACAGGGGGTCAAGAGACCCAGTACTTC
>TRBD1|once|TRBJ1-6|TRBV6-4
CASSEQGTYNSPLHF
TGTGCCAGCAGTGAACAGGGGACCTATAATTCACCCCTCCACTTT
>TRBD1|-|TRBJ2-5|TRBV25-1
CASSDTGGQETQYF
TGTGCCAGCAGTGACACAGGGGGACAAGAGACCCAGTACTTC
>TRBD1|-|TRBJ1-2|TRBV7-3
CASSSDDRDYGYTF
TGTGCCAGCAGCTCAGACGACAGGGACTATGGCTACACCTTC
>-|-|TRBJ2-1|TRBV9
CASSVEQGNNEQFF
TGTGCCAGCAGCGTAGAGCAGGGGAACAATGAGCAGTTCTTC
>-|-|TRBJ1-1|TRBV29-1
CSVGPQGGTEAFF
TGCAGCGTTGGGCCCCAGGGAGGCACTGAAGCTTTCTTT
>-|-|TRBJ2-5|TRBV10-2
CASSESGAKGETQYF
TGCGCCAGCAGTGAGTCGGGGGCCAAGGGAGAGACCCAGTACTTC
>-|-|TRBJ1-4|TRBV15
CATSRAHVGPNNEKLFF
TGTGCCACCAGCAGAGCACACGTGGGACCTAATAATGAAAAACTGTTTTTT
>-|-|TRBJ1-4|TRBV15
CATSREVEAPEKLFF
TGTGCCACCAGCAGAGAAGTGGAAGCCCCTGAAAAACTGTTTTTT
>-|-|TRBJ2-7|TRBV7-2
CASSLARSYEQYF
TGTGCCAGCAGCTTAGCGAGGAGCTACGAGCAGTACTTC
>-|-|TRBJ2-2|TRBV29-1
CSVESRDTGELFF
TGCAGCGTTGAGTCTAGAGACACCGGGGAGCTGTTTTTT
>-|-|TRBJ1-1|TRBV11-3
CASSLMPGRMNTEAFF
TGTGCCAGCAGCTTAATGCCAGGGAGGATGAACACTGAAGCTTTCTTT
>-|-|TRBJ1-2|TRBV13
CASSFYSDDYYVGYTF
TGTGCCAGCAGCTTCTATTCAGATGACTACTATGTTGGCTACACCTTC
>-|-|TRBJ1-5|TRBV5-8
CASSGPGLHRNQPQHF
TGTGCCAGCAGCGGACCGGGACTCCATAGAAATCAGCCCCAGCATTTT
>-|-|TRBJ2-3|TRBV7-2
CASRGGAPTQYF
TGTGCCAGCAGGGGGGGGGCCCCCACGCAGTATTTT
>TRBD1|-|TRBJ1-2|TRBV27
CASSYSTGGRWYGYTF
TGTGCCAGCAGTTACTCTACAGGGGGGAGATGGTATGGCTACACCTTC
>-|few|TRBJ2-1|TRBV7-9
CASSLYGDVEQFF
TGTGCCAGCAGCTTATATGGGGACGTTGAGCAGTTCTTC
>TRBD2|-|TRBJ2-7|TRBV4-2
CASSQDPAGPEQYF
TGTGCCAGCAGCCAAGATCCAGCGGGGCCCGAGCAGTACTTC
>-|-|TRBJ1-5|TRBV7-2
CASSLVVLNQPQHF
TGTGCCAGCAGCTTAGTCGTACTAAATCAGCCCCAGCATTTT
>-|few|TRBJ1-1|TRBV5-4
CASSFREEAFF
TGTGCCAGCAGCTTTCGGGAGGAAGCTTTCTTT
>-|-|TRBJ1-2|TRBV11-2
CASSLGPMMSPVGYGYTF
TGTGCCAGCAGCTTAGGCCCCATGATGAGCCCGGTGGGCTATGGCTACACCTTC
>TRBD2|-|TRBJ2-5|TRBV5-4
CASSLFGTSGAAGETQYF
TGTGCCAGCAGCTTGTTTGGGACTAGCGGGGCCGCCGGGGAGACCCAGTACTTC
>-|-|TRBJ2-2|TRBV7-9
CASSLEDRLNTGELFF
TGTGCCAGCAGCTTAGAGGACAGATTGAACACCGGGGAGCTGTTTTTT
>-|-|TRBJ1-2|TRBV29-1
CSVPRTANYGYTF
TGCAGCGTCCCTCGGACAGCTAACTATGGCTACACCTTC
>-|-|TRBJ1-6|TRBV6-5
CASSYSGQNYNSPLHF
TGTGCCAGCAGTTACTCTGGGCAGAACTATAATTCACCCCTCCACTTT
>-|-|TRBJ2-7|TRBV15
CATSIHRAVEQYF
TGTGCCACCAGCATCCACAGGGCAGTCGAGCAGTACTTC
>-|-|TRBJ2-2|TRBV6-1
CASMNVYPTGELFF
TGTGCCAGCATGAACGTCTACCCCACCGGGGAGCTGTTTTTT
>-|-|TRBJ1-5|TRBV19
CASSDPDRHSNQPQHF
TGTGCCAGTAGCGACCCCGACAGGCATAGCAATCAGCCCCAGCATTTT
>-|once|TRBJ1-6|TRBV7-9
CASSSTLSSNSPLHF
TGTGCCAGCAGTTCTACACTCTCAAGTAATTCACCCCTCCACTTT
>TRBD2|-|TRBJ2-1|TRBV19
CASRTRLAQGNEQFF
TGTGCCAGTAGGACCAGACTAGCGCAGGGGAATGAGCAGTTCTTC
>-|-|TRBJ1-5|TRBV9
CASSASPGGNQPQHF
TGTGCCAGCAGCGCGAGCCCTGGTGGCAATCAGCCCCAGCATTTT
>-|-|TRBJ2-7|TRBV27
CASRRLDRDEQYF
TGTGCCAGCAGGCGACTAGACCGGGACGAGCAGTACTTC
>TRBD1|-|TRBJ1-2|TRBV6-5
CASTIQGAGGYTF
TGTGCCAGCACCATACAGGGGGCGGGTGGCTACACCTTC
>-|-|TRBJ1-1|TRBV2
CASTNGRMNTEAFF
TGTGCCAGCACCAACGGACGCATGAACACTGAAGCTTTCTTT
>-|once|TRBJ1-6|TRBV6-6
CASSYGDSRNSPLHF
TGTGCCAGCAGTTACGGAGACAGCCGAAATTCACCCCTCCACTTT
>-|-|TRBJ1-1|TRBV19
CASSISGQNHPMNTEAFF
TGTGCCAGTAGTATCTCGGGCCAGAACCACCCCATGAACACTGAAGCTTTCTTT
>-|-|TRBJ1-4|TRBV6-1
CASSDRGGNEKLFF
TGTGCCAGCAGTGATCGGGGTGGGAATGAAAAACTGTTTTTT
>-|-|TRBJ2-5|TRBV9
CASSVAPPSDRKTQYF
TGTGCCAGCAGCGTAGCTCCCCCCTCGGACAGAAAGACCCAGTACTTC
>TRBD2|-|TRBJ2-5|TRBV18
CASSPRWSQRGGPETQYF
TGTGCCAGCTCACCGCGCTGGTCGCAGCGGGGGGGGCCGGAGACCCAGTACTTC
>TRBD1|-|TRBJ2-5|TRBV11-3
CASSTGTGWQEIQYF
TGTGCCAGCAGCACCGGGACAGGGTGGCAAGAGATCCAGTACTTC
>-|-|TRBJ2-7|TRBV19
CASSIGTANEQYF
TGTGCCAGTAGTATAGGGACTGCTAACGAGCAGTACTTC
>-|-|TRBJ1-2|TRBV5-6
CASSLLPPRLHGYTF
TGTGCCAGCAGCTTGTTACCACCCCGCCTGCATGGCTACACCTTC
>-|-|TRBJ1-1|TRBV5-4
CASSPLGASEAFF
TGTGCCAGCAGCCCCTTAGGGGCCTCTGAAGCTTTCTTT
>-|-|TRBJ1-2|TRBV6-5
CASQADYGYTF
TGTGCCAGCCAAGCGGACTATGGCTACACCTTC
>-|few|TRBJ1-1|TRBV5-1
CASSPRRGTEAFF
TGCGCCAGCAGCCCGAGACGGGGCACTGAAGCTTTCTTT
>TRBD1|-|TRBJ2-5|TRBV29-1
CSADRGQETQYF
TGCAGCGCTGACAGGGGCCAAGAGACCCAGTACTTC
>-|-|TRBJ1-1|TRBV29-1
CSVENVMGHLEAFF
TGCAGCGTTGAAAATGTCATGGGACACCTTGAAGCTTTCTTT
>TRBD2|-|TRBJ2-1|TRBV4-2
CASSQTTSGGPYNEQFF
TGTGCCAGCAGCCAAACAACTAGCGGGGGCCCCTACAATGAGCAGTTCTTC
>-|few|TRBJ1-5|TRBV4-2
CASSQGYDSNQPQHF
TGTGCCAGCAGCCAAGGCTACGACTCCAATCAGCCCCAGCATTTT
>TRBD1|-|TRBJ1-5|TRBV2
CASIRGPSGEPQHF
TGTGCCAGCATTAGGGGGCCTTCAGGTGAGCCCCAGCATTTT
>TRBD1|-|TRBJ1-4|TRBV10-1
CASSESGTGYEKLFF
TGCGCCAGCAGTGAGTCCGGGACAGGGTATGAAAAACTGTTTTTT
>TRBD2|once|TRBJ2-3|TRBV15
CATSRGRGGVTQYF
TGTGCCACCAGCAGAGGTCGGGGGGGAGTTACGCAGTATTTT
>-|once|TRBJ1-2|TRBV15
CATSRVEETNYGYTF
TGTGCCACCAGCAGAGTTGAGGAGACTAACTATGGCTACACCTTC
>-|-|TRBJ2-1|TRBV19
CASSREYNEQFF
TGTGCCAGTAGTCGAGAGTACAATGAGCAGTTCTTC
>-|-|TRBJ1-1|TRBV5-5
CASSLFAGTEAFF
TGTGCCAGCAGCTTATTCGCAGGCACTGAAGCTTTCTTT